Following are 24 T cell receptor beta chains from one sample sequenced in a study of identical twins (dated by TCRdb to between 2015 and 2016). The library was prepared using 5' RACE. Sequenced on an Illumina HiSeq 2000. Using fastp at Q25 and MiXCR, TCRdb reprocessed the public reads and kept productive beta chains. Entries that share a CDR3 protein sequence are merged under the most common genes and DNA. A total of hundreds of thousands of distinct CDR3 sequences appear in this sample, 5.5% to 7.5% of them only once. The leading ten clones occupy 1.5% to 2% of the sample. Sequencing was done on a sample of naive T cells sorted from blood. What this sample's cell subset or site label stands for: cells isolated with a human naive T-cell isolation kit. The source is a man in his late teens or twenties in good health.

The chain has TRBV29-1 and TRBJ1-1, with D maybe TRBD1 (5 bases). Trimming left V 4 bases short and J 0 bases short, with 12 bases between. There are 14 residues in the CDR3. Germline CDR1 reads SQVTM; CDR2 reads ANQGSEA. The CDR3 DNA sequence: TGCAGCGTTGCCATGAGGGGCCTGAACACTGAAGCTTTCTTT. Translated, it gives CSVAMRGLNTEAFF.

The chain has TRBV7-9 and TRBJ2-1; no clear D. The CDR3 consists of 14 residues. CDR1 SEHNR and CDR2 FQNEAQ come from the germline V gene (reference sequence). Trimming shortened V by 6 bases and J by 1 base, and 10 bases separated the two germline ends. CDR3: CASRISGSYNEQFF. CDR3 bases: TGTGCCAGCAGGATCTCCGGGTCCTACAATGAGCAGTTCTTC.

The chain uses TRBV7-2 and TRBJ2-1; 12 nucleotides align to TRBD2. J was trimmed by 8 bases and V by 5 bases; bases with no gene match: 13. The CDR3 is 17 residues long. CDR1 SGHTA and CDR2 FQGNSA come from the germline V gene. CDR3 sequence: CASSPRPSGRANDEQFF. The CDR3 DNA is TGTGCCAGCAGCCCCCGACCTAGCGGGAGGGCAAACGATGAGCAGTTCTTC.

This clonotype showed up many times. The J gene is TRBJ2-3, the V gene TRBV12-3 or TRBV12-4; TRBD2 matches at 11 bases. V was pared by 5 bases and J by 3 bases, with 4 bases of the junction left unmatched. This CDR3 comprises 15 residues. CDR3: CASSTSGSGTDTQYF. The DNA of the CDR3 is TGTGCCAGCAGTACTAGCGGGAGCGGGACAGATACGCAGTATTTT.

This clonotype turned up a few times. V gene TRBV27 combines with J gene TRBJ2-3, with D hard to call. Between the trimmed V and J ends, which lost 3 bases and 1 base, there was a span of 8 bases. Germline loops: CDR1 MNHEY, CDR2 SMNVEV (reference sequence). This CDR3 has 14 residues. The CDR3 is CASSFTTRTDTQYF. In nucleotides, the CDR3 is TGTGCCAGCAGTTTCACGACCCGCACAGATACGCAGTATTTT.

This clonotype was found many times. The genes are TRBV12-3 or TRBV12-4 and TRBJ2-5, with D possibly being TRBD1 (5 bases). The V and J ends lost 2 bases and 5 bases respectively, with 12 bases between them. The CDR3 spans 14 residues. CDR3 sequence reads: CASSLIGAGETQYF. In DNA, the CDR3 is TGTGCCAGCAGTTTAATAGGGGCCGGGGAGACCCAGTACTTC.

The table lists this clonotype with many counts. The V and J genes are TRBV6-1 and TRBJ2-7, with D tentatively TRBD2 (6 bases). The V end was cut by 6 bases, the J end by 2 bases, with 26 bases between. This CDR3 region has 18 residues. Per the germline V gene, CDR1 is MNHNS and CDR2 is SASEGT. In DNA form, the CDR3 reads TGTGCCAGCAGGCACGTGCTTAGGAGGGGAGCACCCACCTACGAGCAGTACTTC. This sequence encodes CASRHVLRRGAPTYEQYF.

The gene calls are TRBV18 and TRBJ2-1; D is unclear. V was cut by 1 base and J by 8 bases, with 6 bases left in between. Germline-derived CDR1 and CDR2 are KGHSH and LQKENI. The CDR3 spans 12 residues. The CDR3: CASSPLSHEQFF. The CDR3, as DNA: TGTGCCAGCTCACCACTGAGTCATGAGCAGTTCTTC.

This clonotype was counted ten times or more. This chain joins TRBV21-1 and TRBJ2-7; the listed D gene, TRBD2, was not tested against the DNA. TRBV21-1 is an annotated pseudogene. CDR3 length: 16 residues. The CDR3 here is CASSKIEREFTYEQYF. The CDR3 DNA reads as TGTGCCAGCAGCAAAATTGAACGGGAGTTCACCTACGAGCAGTACTTC.

The gene calls are TRBV5-6 and TRBJ2-1; a weak D match, TRBD1 (6 bases). Trimming took 2 bases from V and 1 from J, leaving 10 bases between them. The CDR3 covers 15 residues. Germline V lookup: CDR1 SGHDT, CDR2 YYEEEE. CDR3 sequence: CASSFGTQSYNEQFF. The CDR3 DNA follows: TGTGCCAGCAGCTTCGGGACACAATCCTACAATGAGCAGTTCTTC.

This clonotype was detected many times. The rearrangement links TRBV6-5 to TRBJ1-1; TRBD1 matches 9 bases. V was pared by 6 bases and J by 10 bases, with 3 bases of the junction left unmatched. The germline V gene has CDR1 MNHEY and CDR2 SVGAGI. The CDR3 runs 11 residues. The CDR3 DNA is TGTGCCAGCAGCACGACAGGGGGAGCTTTCTTT. Translated: CASSTTGGAFF.

This clonotype was picked up a small number of times. The chain employs TRBV29-1 and TRBJ2-3, with 10 nucleotides matching TRBD2. Per germline, CDR1 SQVTM and CDR2 ANQGSEA. CDR3 length: 15 amino acids. Trimming removed 5 bases from V and 2 bases from J; junction bases left unmatched: 7. The CDR3 region has the DNA TGCAGCGTTTTTCCTACTAGCGGGGCCACAGATACGCAGTATTTT. Encoded protein: CSVFPTSGATDTQYF.

The sample holds many counts of this clonotype. This rearrangement joins TRBV6-1 to TRBJ1-3; perhaps TRBD1 as D (5 bases). The CDR3 is 13 amino acids. V was clipped by 9 bases and J by 7 bases, with 16 bases between them. Germline assignment: CDR1 MNHNS and CDR2 SASEGT. The CDR3 DNA sequence: TGTGCCAGTACCTTCGGGGCCAGGAACACCATATATTTT. It is translated as CASTFGARNTIYF.

The genes are TRBV5-1 and TRBJ2-2; tentatively, D is TRBD1 (5 bases). CDR3 length equals 17 residues. CDR1 and CDR2 (germline): SGHRS, YFSETQ. V was cut by 0 bases and J by 2 bases, with 14 bases left in between. The CDR3 loop is CASSLVLGPSNTGELFF. DNA for the CDR3: TGCGCCAGCAGCTTGGTCTTGGGGCCCTCAAACACCGGGGAGCTGTTTTTT.

The chain combines TRBV27 with TRBJ2-4; TRBD1 matches 7 bases. V lost 2 bases and J lost 4; bases outside the gene matches: 2. The CDR3 has 14 amino acids. CDR1 and CDR2 from the germline V gene are MNHEY and SMNVEV (reference sequence). This CDR3 reads CASSLPRGKNIQYF. CDR3 in DNA: TGTGCCAGCAGTTTACCCAGGGGGAAAAACATTCAGTACTTC.

This clonotype was recorded at least ten times. This chain joins TRBV10-3 and TRBJ1-1, with 9 bases fitting TRBD1. The trim removed 5 bases at V and 5 bases at J, leaving 6 bases unmatched. The CDR3 consists of 14 residues. Germline CDR1 is ENHRY and CDR2 is SYGVKD. The CDR3 bases are TGTGCCATCAGTTCCGGGACAGGGTGGACTGAAGCTTTCTTT. As protein: CAISSGTGWTEAFF.

The rearrangement joins TRBV20-1 to TRBJ2-7, with D unclear. Deletions cut 0 bases from V and 0 bases from J, with 6 bases between. The CDR3 has 13 amino acids. Germline-derived CDR1 and CDR2 are DFQATT and SNEGSKA (reference sequence). CDR3 in DNA: TGCAGTGCTAGAGAGGGCCTCTCCTACGAGCAGTACTTC. Translating it yields CSAREGLSYEQYF.

The rearrangement joins TRBV29-1 to TRBJ2-7; D unclear. This CDR3 spans 12 amino acids. Germline V CDR1 and CDR2: SQVTM, ANQGSEA. Trimming cost V 8 bases and J 0 bases, with 11 bases left between them. CDR3 in DNA: TGCAGCCCGATTAACGACTCCTACGAGCAGTACGTC. Translated: CSPINDSYEQYV.

A few counts support this clonotype. This chain uses TRBV28 with TRBJ1-6; perhaps TRBD1 as D (5 bases). Germline V gene sequence: CDR1 MDHEN, CDR2 SYDVKM. This CDR3 has 15 residues. V was pared by 7 bases and J by 8 bases, with 18 bases between. The CDR3 protein is CASNPLVRGDSPLHF. The CDR3 DNA follows: TGTGCCAGCAACCCCTTGGTGAGGGGTGATTCACCCCTCCACTTT.

V is TRBV10-3 and J is TRBJ2-7; D is unclear. Germline V gives CDR1 ENHRY, CDR2 SYGVKD. The CDR3 covers 13 residues. V shed 0 bases and J shed 3 bases, with 6 bases lying between them. As DNA, the CDR3 is TGTGCCATCAGTGAGTCGGGGAACTACGAGCAGTACTTC. Its translation is CAISESGNYEQYF.

This clonotype has a count of ten or more. The chain employs TRBV20-1 and TRBJ2-7; 8 bases are shared with TRBD2. Germline lookup yields CDR1 DFQATT and CDR2 SNEGSKA (reference sequence). The CDR3 is made up of 14 amino acids. Here the CDR3 reads CSALLAGSTYEQYV. The CDR3 nucleotides read TGCAGCGCCCTCCTAGCGGGTTCAACCTATGAGCAGTACGTC.

This clonotype was detected only a few times. This chain links TRBV6-1 with TRBJ2-2, with 8 positions matching TRBD1. Germline V gene lookup returns CDR1 MNHNS and CDR2 SASEGT. CDR3 length equals 16 residues. The J segment lost 6 bases and the V segment lost 6 bases, leaving 12 bases of the junction unmatched. The DNA for the CDR3 is TGTGCCAGCAGACCAGACAGGGGCCCTCGCGCCGGGGAGCTGTTTTTT. Translating it yields CASRPDRGPRAGELFF.

This clonotype has only a few counts. This rearrangement joins TRBV25-1 to TRBJ1-4; 11 positions agree with TRBD1. CDR1 and CDR2 (germline): MGHDK, SYGVNS. The CDR3 is made up of 15 amino acids. The V segment lost 5 bases and the J segment 7 bases; nucleotides outside the gene matches: 6. The DNA of the CDR3 is TGTGCCAGCAGTATGGGGACAGGGGGAGGTGAAAAACTGTTTTTT. Protein: CASSMGTGGGEKLFF.

The V and J genes are TRBV27 and TRBJ2-2; 9 bases map to TRBD1. CDR1 is MNHEY, CDR2 SMNVEV, per germline (reference sequence). V shed 6 bases and J 6 bases; nucleotides not matched to a gene: 11. This CDR3 has 16 residues. This CDR3 reads CASRKNRGLSAGELFF. The CDR3 DNA reads as TGTGCCAGCAGGAAGAACAGGGGGCTTTCGGCCGGGGAGCTGTTTTTT.